The rows below give T cell receptor beta chains drawn from one sample of a study of CD8 T cells in ankylosing spondylitis. TCRdb recomputed calls from the 5' RACE reads with MiXCR, one row per CDR3 protein. The repertoire has more than 500,000 distinct CDR3 sequences, roughly 5% of them found once; the top ten carry under 4.5%. The sample consisted of blood, either unsorted or a sorted T cell fraction (not recorded which). Receptor source: a male donor with ankylosing spondylitis. CDR3s include the opening cysteine and the closing phenylalanine or tryptophan. A D gene is named only where the DNA matches it firmly. Only some rows state a clone size, as once, few, many or a class for expanded clones.

TRBV7-2,many,.,TRBJ2-7,CASSPPNSYEQYF,TGTGCCAGCAGCCCCCCAAACTCCTACGAGCAGTACTTC
TRBV7-2,many,.,TRBJ1-2,CATNSGDNYGYTF,TGTGCCACAAACTCGGGGGATAACTATGGCTACACCTTC
TRBV12-3/TRBV12-4,many,.,TRBJ1-1,CASSGTYNTEAFF,TGTGCCAGCAGTGGGACATACAACACTGAAGCTTTCTTT
TRBV29-1,many,.,TRBJ2-5,CSVGNTRYQETQYF,TGCAGCGTTGGAAATACCCGGTACCAAGAGACCCAGTACTTC
TRBV6-1,.,.,TRBJ2-5,CASLREWRETQYF,TGTGCCAGCCTCCGGGAGTGGCGTGAGACCCAGTACTTC
TRBV4-3,many,.,TRBJ1-2,CASSQVLWRPYGYTF,TGCGCCAGCAGCCAAGTATTGTGGCGGCCCTATGGCTACACCTTC
TRBV20-1,many,.,TRBJ1-1,CSARYREGAFF,TGCAGTGCTAGATACAGGGAGGGAGCTTTCTTT
TRBV5-1,many,.,TRBJ2-1,CASSLRGAPHNEQFF,TGCGCCAGCAGCTTGCGCGGAGCCCCCCACAATGAGCAGTTCTTC
TRBV7-2,many,TRBD2,TRBJ2-1,CASSLTSGEYNEQFF,TGTGCCAGCAGCCTGACTAGCGGGGAATACAATGAGCAGTTCTTC
TRBV6-1,many,.,TRBJ1-5,CASRPPKTGGNQPQHF,TGTGCCAGCAGACCACCTAAGACCGGAGGCAATCAGCCCCAGCATTTT
TRBV6-1,many,.,TRBJ1-2,CASIPGSFYGYTF,TGTGCCAGCATCCCGGGCAGTTTCTATGGCTACACCTTC
TRBV20-1,many,TRBD2,TRBJ2-3,CSARTGLATPAPDTQYF,TGCAGTGCTAGGACGGGACTAGCAACGCCTGCTCCAGATACGCAGTATTTT
TRBV12-3/TRBV12-4,many,.,TRBJ1-6,CASALVSSYNSPLHF,TGTGCCAGCGCCCTCGTGAGCTCCTATAATTCACCCCTCCACTTT
TRBV29-1,many,.,TRBJ2-5,CSVEIHQETQYF,TGCAGCGTTGAGATCCACCAAGAGACCCAGTACTTC
TRBV12-3/TRBV12-4,many,TRBD1,TRBJ2-7,CASSMGTVRYEQYF,TGTGCCAGCAGTATGGGGACAGTCCGGTACGAGCAGTACTTC
TRBV6-2/TRBV6-3,many,TRBD2,TRBJ2-7,CASSAGTSGRYYEQYF,TGTGCCAGCAGTGCCGGGACTAGCGGGAGATACTACGAGCAGTACTTC
TRBV5-6,many,.,TRBJ2-5,CASTSWGETQYF,TGTGCCAGCACCTCTTGGGGTGAGACCCAGTACTTC
TRBV7-2,few,.,TRBJ2-2,CASSFLSGGAGELFF,TGTGCCAGCAGCTTCCTCTCAGGTGGGGCCGGGGAGCTGTTTTTT
TRBV10-3,many,TRBD2,TRBJ2-7,CAISESTTGGTYEQYF,TGTGCCATCAGTGAGTCGACGACGGGGGGAACCTACGAGCAGTACTTC
TRBV30,few,.,TRBJ1-2,CAWSHGGAERTF,TGTGCCTGGAGTCATGGGGGCGCGGAGCGTACCTTC
TRBV29-1,many,.,TRBJ2-7,CSAVVPGPSPYEQYF,TGCAGCGCGGTGGTTCCAGGGCCTTCCCCCTACGAGCAGTACTTC
TRBV6-1,many,.,TRBJ2-7,CASSRAGRDYEQYF,TGTGCCAGCAGTCGGGCAGGGAGAGACTACGAGCAGTACTTC
TRBV20-1,.,TRBD1,TRBJ1-2,CSARSIGDRGSYGYTF,TGCAGTGCTAGGAGCATAGGGGACAGGGGTAGCTATGGCTACACCTTC
TRBV10-3,many,TRBD1,TRBJ1-2,CASVPGQGNTNYGYTF,TGTGCCTCCGTCCCGGGACAGGGGAATACTAACTATGGCTACACCTTC
TRBV4-2,many,.,TRBJ2-7,CASSQDFISSSYEQYF,TGTGCCAGCAGCCAAGATTTTATATCCTCTTCCTACGAGCAGTACTTC
TRBV28,many,.,TRBJ1-1,CASSRPMGAEAFF,TGTGCCAGCAGTCGCCCGATGGGGGCTGAAGCTTTCTTT
TRBV5-1,.,TRBD1,TRBJ1-6,CASSLGFAPGQGGSPLHF,TGCGCCAGCAGCTTAGGTTTTGCGCCGGGACAGGGGGGCTCACCCCTCCACTTT
TRBV3-1,many,.,TRBJ2-1,CASSHRQAFFSYNEQFF,TGTGCCAGCAGCCACCGGCAGGCCTTCTTCTCCTACAATGAGCAGTTCTTC
TRBV7-2,.,.,TRBJ1-5,CASSKEVQPQHF,TGTGCCAGCAGCAAAGAGGTACAGCCCCAGCATTTT
TRBV7-6,few,.,TRBJ1-4,CASSLSEKLFF,TGTGCCAGCAGCTTAAGTGAAAAACTGTTTTTT
TRBV29-1,many,TRBD2,TRBJ2-5,CSPRPWGGETQYF,TGCAGCCCCCGGCCCTGGGGGGGGGAGACCCAGTACTTC
TRBV10-3,many,.,TRBJ2-5,CAISESVGVETQYF,TGTGCCATCAGTGAGTCGGTAGGAGTGGAGACCCAGTACTTC
TRBV7-2,many,.,TRBJ2-7,CASSPLLAGESYEQYF,TGTGCCAGCAGCCCCTTATTGGCGGGCGAAAGCTACGAGCAGTACTTC
TRBV20-1,.,.,TRBJ2-7,CSATPFSYEQYF,TGCAGTGCAACCCCTTTTAGCTACGAGCAGTACTTC
TRBV18,few,TRBD2,TRBJ2-7,CASSPPGRGEQYF,TGTGCCAGCTCACCACCCGGGAGGGGCGAGCAGTACTTC
TRBV7-6,many,.,TRBJ1-2,CASSPLLDFNGYTF,TGTGCCAGCAGCCCCCTTCTTGATTTCAATGGCTACACCTTC
TRBV5-1,many,.,TRBJ2-3,CASRLVERGSTDTQYF,TGCGCCAGCAGATTGGTGGAACGGGGGAGCACAGATACGCAGTATTTT
TRBV7-2,.,.,TRBJ2-5,CASSMKETQYF,TGTGCCAGCAGTATGAAAGAGACCCAGTACTTC
TRBV20-1,.,.,TRBJ2-1,CSARKGSSSYNEQFF,TGCAGTGCTAGAAAGGGATCGAGCTCCTACAATGAGCAGTTCTTC
TRBV12-3/TRBV12-4,many,.,TRBJ1-2,CASRLKTGNYGYTF,TGTGCCAGCAGATTGAAGACAGGAAACTATGGCTACACCTTC
TRBV6-5,many,.,TRBJ2-2,CASSSLTSGNTGELFF,TGTGCCAGCAGTTCCTTGACTAGTGGGAACACCGGGGAGCTGTTTTTT
TRBV29-1,many,.,TRBJ2-3,CSAHGPGLDTQYF,TGCAGCGCCCATGGGCCGGGGTTGGATACGCAGTATTTT
TRBV4-1,few,TRBD2,TRBJ2-2,CASSPGGAGTGELFF,TGCGCCAGCAGCCCGGGGGGGGCCGGGACCGGGGAGCTGTTTTTT
TRBV5-1,many,.,TRBJ1-2,CASSLQQGDGYTF,TGCGCCAGCAGCTTGCAACAGGGAGATGGCTACACCTTC
TRBV20-1,many,.,TRBJ2-2,CSARDRLITGELFF,TGCAGTGCTAGGGACAGACTAATCACCGGGGAGCTGTTTTTT
TRBV6-1,many,TRBD2,TRBJ2-1,CASSRRDSGVYNEQFF,TGTGCCAGCAGTCGTCGGGATAGCGGGGTATACAATGAGCAGTTCTTC
TRBV12-3/TRBV12-4,many,.,TRBJ1-1,CASSLAHQTEAFF,TGTGCCAGCAGTTTAGCCCATCAGACTGAAGCTTTCTTT
TRBV5-1,few,TRBD2,TRBJ2-3,CASSLDPGGTTDTQYF,TGCGCCAGCAGCTTGGACCCGGGGGGGACCACAGATACGCAGTATTTT
TRBV9,many,.,TRBJ1-5,CASSAAPGRGQPQHF,TGTGCCAGCAGCGCCGCCCCAGGGAGGGGACAGCCCCAGCATTTT
TRBV15,few,TRBD1,TRBJ2-7,CATSRRTGGTYEQYF,TGTGCCACCAGCAGACGGACAGGGGGGACCTACGAGCAGTACTTC
TRBV6-2/TRBV6-3,many,.,TRBJ2-7,CASSYSSLREQYF,TGTGCCAGCAGTTACTCGAGTTTGCGGGAGCAGTACTTC
TRBV20-1,many,.,TRBJ1-1,CSAADGRTSEAFF,TGCAGTGCTGCTGACGGCCGAACAAGTGAAGCTTTCTTT
TRBV5-1,few,.,TRBJ1-4,CASSLTGTTNEKLFF,TGCGCCAGCAGCTTAACGGGAACAACTAATGAAAAACTGTTTTTT
TRBV10-3,many,TRBD2,TRBJ2-1,CAITSGGAGEQFF,TGTGCCATCACTAGCGGGGGGGCCGGTGAGCAGTTCTTC